This TCR beta chain was sequenced during a study of T-cell memory formation after mild COVID-19. Findings and caveats of the study: SARS-CoV-2 specificity of second-wave clones peaking day 37 was unconfirmed.

From germline, CDR1 is SGHTS and CDR2 YDEGEE. The length of the CDR3 is 15 residues. Trimming cost V 2 bases and J 2 bases, with 12 bases left between them. Turning to this clonotype: Its target is not known.

In TCRdb, the 5' RACE reads were re-called with MiXCR into one record per CDR3 protein. Of nearly 250,000 distinct CDR3 sequences listed, 15% to 17% were seen once; the top ten hold 2.1%. This TCR derives from an adult woman who had mild COVID-19 (a few samples of this study predate the infection). Cell type and time point are not known. Sequencing was performed on PBMCs or a T cell subset sorted from them (not recorded which). The J gene is TRBJ2-3, the V gene TRBV5-8; TRBD2 is a possible D gene (5 bases). As DNA, the CDR3 is TGTGCCAGCAGCTTAGAGGGATCCCCCACAGATACGCAGTATTTT. Protein: CASSLEGSPTDTQYF.